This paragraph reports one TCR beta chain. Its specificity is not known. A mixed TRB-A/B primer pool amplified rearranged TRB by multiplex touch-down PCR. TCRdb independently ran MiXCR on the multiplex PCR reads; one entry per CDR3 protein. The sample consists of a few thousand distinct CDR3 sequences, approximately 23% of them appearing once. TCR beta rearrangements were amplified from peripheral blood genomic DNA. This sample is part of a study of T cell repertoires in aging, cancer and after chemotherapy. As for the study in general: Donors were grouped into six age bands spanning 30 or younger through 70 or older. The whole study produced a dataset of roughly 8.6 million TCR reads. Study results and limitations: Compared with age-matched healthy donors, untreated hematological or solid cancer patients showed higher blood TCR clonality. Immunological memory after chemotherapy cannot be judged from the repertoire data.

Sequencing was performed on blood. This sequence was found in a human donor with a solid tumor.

The chain's CDR3 is CASSKTGGSNQPQHF. The DNA of the CDR3 is TGTGCCAGCAGTAAGACAGGGGGTTCCAATCAGCCCCAGCATTTT. The chain has TRBV12-3 or TRBV12-4 and TRBJ1-5; 9 bases fit TRBD1. V shed 5 bases, J shed 3 bases, and the junction held 5 bases outside the gene matches. This CDR3 has 15 residues.